This record looks at one TCR beta chain sequence and its context. This clonotype was picked up many times. The specificity of this receptor is unknown. No much larger clone is present one base from it, and per-base qualities are unavailable. The data were produced on an Illumina HiSeq 2500. TCR beta libraries were prepared by quantitative 5'-RACE with molecular barcodes. The study's own analysis went as follows. To identify disease-linked TCR variants, a new computational method was used, one built on a probabilistic model of VDJ rearrangement. The public reads were reanalyzed by TCRdb: fastp trimming at Q25, MiXCR alignment, in-frame beta chains only. Every CDR3 protein is listed once, alongside the most common genes and DNA of its rows. Here the V and J calls rest on TCRdb's processing, not on the authors' analysis. The sample includes 350,000 or so distinct CDR3 sequences, with roughly 10% observed a single time. Together, the top ten hold roughly 9.5% of the sample.

The data stem from a study of CD8 T cells in ankylosing spondylitis (dated by TCRdb to 2017 to 2019). About the full investigation: T cell receptor beta repertoires were profiled in healthy donors and ankylosing spondylitis patients so that disease-linked TCR variants could be found. The full study cohort comprised roughly 24 ankylosing spondylitis patients and about 110 healthy donors. Peripheral blood was sampled, and synovial fluid was additionally collected from ankylosing spondylitis patients. The full study reports these points: Significant enrichment of the disease-linked clones was reported in matched synovial fluid samples from ankylosing spondylitis patients. Some TCR beta motif variants had previously been reported in synovial fluid and blood of reactive arthritis patients, which suggested common disease-initiation mechanisms. A TCR beta motif of 7 or 8 highly homologous amino acid variants appeared characteristic of blood from ankylosing spondylitis patients. The disease-linked clones showed a CD8+ phenotype and occurred at relatively low frequencies in peripheral blood.

V and J lose 2 bases and 9 bases, and a span of 18 bases separates them. Reading from cysteine to phenylalanine, the CDR3 counts 16 amino acids. The CDR3 DNA has 48 bases and is translated from base 1. The germline V gene gives CDR1 as SGHRS and CDR2 as YFSETQ. The sequence was obtained from a female donor with ankylosing spondylitis or in good health (not recorded which). This receptor chain uses TRBV5-1 and TRBJ1-6; 5 matching bases give a weak D call of TRBD1. The sequenced sample consisted of blood, either unsorted or a sorted T cell fraction (not recorded which). The DNA sequence reads TGCGCCAGCAGCTTACAGGAGCCCGCGAGGGGTTCACCCCTCCACTTT. Its protein reads: CASSLQEPARGSPLHF.